This TCR beta chain was profiled in a study of a mutant IDH1 vaccine in newly diagnosed glioma. Notes on this clone: No antigen is known for it.

Some clones are missing from TCRdb's copy, which holds only in-frame ones; the method was immunoSEQ multiplex PCR. The data show fewer than 40,000 clones, roughly four fifths seen once. Time point of the sample: baseline, week 1 (first vaccination visit). As to treatment: pre-vaccination baseline after standard-of-care therapy. Findings of the study overall: It was approximately 93% of patients that developed vaccine-induced immune responses.

V lost 0 bases and J 9 bases, leaving 15 bases between the germline ends. The CDR3 is 15 amino acids. In germline, CDR1 is MNHEY, CDR2 SVGAGI. Sequenced here: PBMCs, sampled from a glioma patient treated with radiotherapy, temozolomide or both. J is TRBJ2-1 and V is TRBV6-5; TRBD1 is a possible D gene (6 bases). The clonotype comes from a young man with glioma. CDR3 residues: CASSYSRAGAGEQFF. CDR3 nucleotides: TGTGCCAGCAGTTACTCGAGGGCAGGGGCAGGTGAGCAGTTCTTC.